The next 19 T cell receptor beta chains were all read from a single sample in a study of human T cells and chemical hapten exposure. Time point here: patch test 2, 6 weeks after DPC sensitization. The treatment here: therapeutic diphenylcyclopropenone sensitization with weekly scalp DPC. TCRdb independently ran MiXCR on the RACE reads; one entry per CDR3 protein. The data contain tens of thousands of distinct CDR3 sequences, under 13% of them singletons. The source was whole blood, collected in connection with sensitization to the hapten diphenylcyclopropenone (DPC). The origin of the receptors is a woman aged 45 to 65 with alopecia areata. Some clones in this sample may be carry-over from other donors' samples.

The chain employs TRBV9 and TRBJ1-5; unclear D gene. Germline assignment: CDR1 SGDLS and CDR2 YYNGEE. With 0 bases removed from V and 4 bases from J, the gap between germline ends came to 5 bases. This CDR3 is built from 13 residues. In DNA, the CDR3 is TGTGCCAGCAGCGTAGGGGCGAATCAGCCCCAGCATTTT. Its protein product is CASSVGANQPQHF.

This clonotype appeared once. One end of the junction varies from germline; a read error may be responsible. The chain employs TRBV29-1 and TRBJ2-3; no firm D call. This CDR3 comprises 14 residues. In germline, CDR1 is SQVTM, CDR2 ANQGSEA. Here the CDR3 reads CSIEAYYRPATQYF. CDR3 sequence (DNA): TGCAGCATTGAAGCCTATTATCGTCCCGCTACGCAGTATTTT.

There are many counts of this clonotype. CDR3 protein: CASSLDASMETQYF. CDR3 sequence (DNA): TGTGCCAGCAGCTTGGATGCGAGCATGGAGACCCAGTACTTC. The chain uses TRBV5-4 and TRBJ2-5; D is uncertain. CDR3 length: 14 amino acids. V dropped 0 bases and J dropped 5 bases, with 11 bases sitting between them. Germline lookup yields CDR1 SGHNT and CDR2 YYREEE (reference sequence).

This clonotype was detected many times. The chain uses TRBV7-6 and TRBJ2-3; weak D call: TRBD2 (5 bases). The germline V and J ends were trimmed by 2 bases and 5 bases, with 14 bases remaining between them. This CDR3 has 15 amino acids. Germline CDR1 is SGHVS and CDR2 is FNYEAQ. CDR3 DNA sequence: TGTGCCAGCAGCTTATACCCGGGGATTAGAGATACGCAGTATTTT. Residues: CASSLYPGIRDTQYF.

V is TRBV4-2 and J is TRBJ2-3; D is unclear. The CDR3 loop spans 15 amino acids. The germline V and J ends were trimmed by 0 bases and 4 bases, with 11 bases remaining between them. From germline, CDR1 is LGHNA and CDR2 YNFKEQ. The CDR3 DNA reads TGTGCCAGCAGCCAAGATAATAGGGCCGCAGATACGCAGTATTTT. Residues: CASSQDNRAADTQYF.

This clonotype was detected ten times or more. The chain combines TRBV12-3 or TRBV12-4 with TRBJ1-5; D gene ambiguous. The CDR3 length is 11 residues. Trimming shortened V by 6 bases and J by 15 bases, and 15 bases separated the two germline ends. The CDR3 region has the DNA TGTGCCAGCAGCCGAGGAGTAGGGAGGCATTTT. Its protein is CASSRGVGRHF.

The genes are TRBV2 and TRBJ1-6; D remains unclear. The germline V gene encodes CDR1 SNHLY and CDR2 FYNNEI. Deletions cut 6 bases from V and 8 bases from J, with 17 bases between. The CDR3 is made up of 15 amino acids. The CDR3 region has the DNA TGTGCCAGCAGGCGGGGAGACGGGAGGGATTCACCCCTCCACTTT. This translates into CASRRGDGRDSPLHF.

This clonotype has a handful of counts. The chain carries TRBV4-2 and TRBJ2-7, with D perhaps matching TRBD2 (7 bases). CDR3 length equals 16 residues. Germline loops: CDR1 LGHNA, CDR2 YNFKEQ. Trimming took off 1 base at V and 2 bases at J, with 15 bases between the two ends. DNA for the CDR3: TGTGCCAGCAGCCAAGGTGGGGGGGCAGTTACCTACGAGCAGTACTTC. Its translation: CASSQGGGAVTYEQYF.

This clonotype was recorded a few times. The gene calls are TRBV29-1 and TRBJ2-2; 7 nucleotides match TRBD2. Trimming removed 2 bases from V and 4 bases from J; junction bases left unmatched: 1. Germline assignment: CDR1 SQVTM and CDR2 ANQGSEA. The CDR3 runs 13 residues. The CDR3 protein is CSVESGGTGELFF. The CDR3 DNA reads TGCAGCGTTGAATCGGGGGGCACCGGGGAGCTGTTTTTT.

This clonotype was detected a few times. The J gene is TRBJ1-5, the V gene TRBV6-7; D is ambiguous. TRBV6-7 is an ORF; its function is uncertain. Deletions cut 2 bases from V and 4 bases from J, with 12 bases between. This CDR3 has 15 residues. The CDR3 sequence is CASSYMGEMNQPQHF. The DNA for the CDR3 is TGTGCCAGCAGTTACATGGGTGAGATGAATCAGCCCCAGCATTTT.

The genes are TRBV6-1 and TRBJ1-2; 7 bases align to TRBD1. Germline trimming cut 7 bases from V and 3 bases from J; bases unmatched to any gene: 14. Germline assignment: CDR1 MNHNS and CDR2 SASEGT. The CDR3 runs to 16 residues. The CDR3 DNA follows: TGTGCCAGCAAAAGAGACGGGACAGTGCTCTACTATGGCTACACCTTC. This translates into CASKRDGTVLYYGYTF.

This clonotype was detected ten times or more. This chain joins TRBV2 and TRBJ1-1, with no clear D. Looked up from germline, CDR1 is SNHLY and CDR2 is FYNNEI. This CDR3 region has 15 residues. Trimming shortened V by 3 bases and J by 2 bases, and 13 bases separated the two germline ends. In DNA, the CDR3 is TGTGCCAGCAGTGACAGTGGGCAGGTAAACACTGAAGCTTTCTTT. This encodes CASSDSGQVNTEAFF.

This clonotype was detected only a few times. J is TRBJ1-5 and V is TRBV3-1; possible D gene TRBD1, 5 bases. Germline V CDR1 and CDR2: LGHDT, YNNKEL (reference sequence). V was pared by 1 base and J by 7 bases, with 11 bases between. The CDR3 is 14 residues long. The CDR3: CASSQGRVGQPQHF. The CDR3 coding sequence is TGTGCCAGCAGCCAAGGCAGGGTTGGACAGCCCCAGCATTTT.

V is TRBV2 and J is TRBJ2-2; a possible D gene is TRBD2 (5 bases). Germline lookup yields CDR1 SNHLY and CDR2 FYNNEI. The V end was cut by 9 bases, the J end by 4 bases, with 9 bases between. The CDR3 has 12 residues. The CDR3 loop reads CASGGGTGELFF. The CDR3, as DNA: TGTGCCAGTGGAGGAGGCACCGGGGAGCTGTTTTTT.

This clonotype was seen a few times. The V and J genes are TRBV4-2 and TRBJ2-1; D possibly uses TRBD1 or TRBD2 (5 bases each). Trimming took off 0 bases at V and 2 bases at J, with 11 bases between the two ends. This CDR3 comprises 16 residues. Germline assignment: CDR1 LGHNA and CDR2 YNFKEQ. CDR3 DNA: TGTGCCAGCAGCCAAGATCCACGGGGCCCCTACAATGAGCAGTTCTTC. It codes for CASSQDPRGPYNEQFF.

This clonotype was seen many times. CDR3 in DNA: TGTGCCAGCAGCTTAGCAGGGGGAGTTGGGAACACTGAAGCTTTCTTT. Translated: CASSLAGGVGNTEAFF. The rearrangement links TRBV7-9 to TRBJ1-1, with a weak D call TRBD1 (6 bases). The CDR3 consists of 16 residues. Germline V gives CDR1 SEHNR, CDR2 FQNEAQ (reference sequence). V was clipped by 0 bases and J by 1 base, with 12 bases between them.

This clonotype is categorized as large (0.1 to 1%). The chain uses TRBV18 and TRBJ1-5; TRBD1 matches at 10 bases. CDR3 length: 15 amino acids. Germline trimming cut 6 bases from V and 1 base from J; bases unmatched to any gene: 3. Germline V CDR1 and CDR2: KGHSH, LQKENI. This chain's CDR3 is CASSPGQGSNQPQHF. The CDR3 DNA reads as TGTGCCAGCTCCCCGGGACAGGGGAGCAATCAGCCCCAGCATTTT. The full variable domain, its missing parts supplied by reference TRBV18 and TRBJ1-5, is NAGVMQNPRHLVRRRGQEARLRCSPMKGHSHVYWYRQLPEEGLKFMVYLQKENIIDESGMPKERFSAEFPKEGPSILRIQQVVRGDSAAYFCASSPGQGSNQPQHFGDGTRLSIL.

This clonotype was recorded at least ten times. The chain recombines TRBV3-1 with TRBJ1-1; D remains ambiguous. This CDR3 has 14 residues. Trimming shortened V by 3 bases and J by 0 bases, and 8 bases separated the two germline ends. The V gene's germline CDR1 is LGHDT and CDR2 YNNKEL (reference sequence). CDR3 bases: TGTGCCAGCAGCCATCTAGACATGAACACTGAAGCTTTCTTT. Protein sequence: CASSHLDMNTEAFF.

At least ten counts were recorded for this clonotype. Here the CDR3 reads CASRTGTGGILNTEAFF. DNA for the CDR3: TGCGCCAGCAGGACCGGGACAGGGGGGATTTTGAACACTGAAGCTTTCTTT. The V and J genes are TRBV10-2 and TRBJ1-1; 11 bases line up with TRBD1. This CDR3 region has 17 residues. Germline V gives CDR1 WSHSY, CDR2 SAAADI. V lost 6 bases, J lost 0 bases, and 9 bases stayed unmatched.